This T cell receptor (beta chain) appears in the sequencing data of a study of T cell clonotyping in hematopoietic cell transplantation. Overall study findings and caveats: CD4 and CD8 repertoire contributions could not be separated without sorting.

Method: immunoSEQ multiplex PCR; TCRdb's copy keeps in-frame clones and lacks some. The table has about 4,400 clones, just under 70% seen once. Of note for this clone: The antigen remains undetermined.

The TCR comes from a male patient between 60 and 69 years old who had an allogeneic stem cell transplant, so the T cells may come from the graft donor. Some clones in this sample may be carry-over from other donors' samples. The sample consisted of PBMCs, taken 100 days after allogeneic stem cell transplant.

This chain's CDR3 is CASSLRITGPQETQYF. The CDR3 DNA reads TGCGCCAGCAGCTTAAGAATAACAGGGCCCCAAGAGACCCAGTACTTC. The chain is built from TRBV5-1 and TRBJ2-5; TRBD1 is a possible D gene (6 bases). Germline V gene lookup returns CDR1 SGHRS and CDR2 YFSETQ. The V end lost 2 bases, the J end lost 1 base, and 15 bases lay between the germline ends. The CDR3 covers 16 residues.